Each of the 15 T cell receptor beta chains below was sequenced from the same sample in a study of identical twins. A single record per CDR3 protein comes from TCRdb applying MiXCR to the 5' RACE reads. The sample has fewer than 900,000 distinct CDR3 sequences, around a sixth seen once. The same data also contributed to another study, on T cells expressing NK-cell markers.

The material sequenced was PBMCs. The receptor set was obtained from a woman between 18 and 30 years old in good health.

In its sample, this clonotype was seen a few times. V is TRBV12-3 or TRBV12-4 and J is TRBJ2-3; 7 nucleotides align to TRBD1. The CDR3 covers 15 residues. The junction had 12 bases not matched to a gene; V was cut back by 6 bases and J by 6 bases. The CDR3 spells CASRPGGWVSDTQYF. CDR3 in DNA: TGTGCCAGCAGACCAGGGGGATGGGTGTCGGATACGCAGTATTTT.

About this clonotype itself: At one end the junction does not follow the germline gene, possibly because of a read error. The CDR3 is CASSSMGTPIF. CDR3 nucleotides: TGTGCCAGCAGCTCCATGGGGACTCCTATTTTT. The gene calls are TRBV7-9 and TRBJ2-3; TRBD2 is a possible D gene (6 bases). Germline assignment: CDR1 SEHNR and CDR2 FQNEAQ (reference sequence). CDR3 length: 11 amino acids. The full variable domain, in which reference TRBV7-9 and TRBJ2-3 provide the parts outside the CDR3, is DTGVSQNPRHKITKRGQNVTFRCDPISEHNRLYWYRQTLGQGPEFLTYFQNEAQLEKSRLLSDRFSAERPKGSFSTLEIQRTEQGDSAMYLCASSSMGTPIFGPGTRLTVL.

The gene calls are TRBV7-8 and TRBJ2-1; 12 bases align to TRBD2. The trim removed 7 bases at V and 7 bases at J, leaving 11 bases unmatched. The CDR3 totals 16 residues. Germline loops: CDR1 SGHVS, CDR2 FQNEAQ. The CDR3 loop is CASTRQSTSGRNEQFF. CDR3 nucleotides: TGTGCCAGCACTAGACAATCGACTAGCGGGAGAAATGAGCAGTTCTTC.

The gene calls are TRBV30 and TRBJ1-4, with 7 bases aligning to TRBD1. The CDR3 covers 14 residues. Germline CDR1 reads GTSNPN; CDR2 reads SVGIG (reference sequence). V lost 0 bases, J lost 7 bases, and 5 bases stayed unmatched. The CDR3 protein is CAWSVFRGAEKLFF. The CDR3, as DNA: TGTGCCTGGAGTGTTTTCAGGGGGGCTGAAAAACTGTTTTTT.

This clonotype has only a few counts. The chain couples TRBV6-2 or TRBV6-3 to TRBJ1-1; D ambiguous. The CDR3 has 12 residues. Trimming cost V 4 bases and J 4 bases, with 7 bases left between them. Per the germline V gene, CDR1 is MNHEY and CDR2 is SVGEGT. CDR3 in amino acids: CASSFWVTEAFF. The CDR3 region has the DNA TGTGCCAGCAGTTTCTGGGTCACTGAAGCTTTCTTT.

This chain links TRBV5-1 with TRBJ1-1, with 8 bases lining up with TRBD1. The ends lost 4 bases at V and 3 bases at J; junction bases unmatched: 8. The germline CDR1 and CDR2 sequences are SGHRS and YFSETQ. The CDR3 runs to 15 residues. The CDR3 sequence is CASSHPGQGDTEAFF. Written as DNA, the CDR3 is TGCGCCAGCAGCCACCCCGGACAGGGCGACACTGAAGCTTTCTTT. Variable domain in full (rest from reference TRBV5-1 and TRBJ1-1): KAGVTQTPRYLIKTRGQQVTLSCSPISGHRSVSWYQQTPGQGLQFLFEYFSETQRNKGNFPGRFSGRQFSNSRSEMNVSTLELGDSALYLCASSHPGQGDTEAFFGQGTRLTVV.

The V call is TRBV15, the J call TRBJ2-3; 10 bases align to TRBD2. Germline CDR1 is LNHNV and CDR2 is YYDKDF (reference sequence). This CDR3 comprises 20 residues. With 0 bases clipped from V and 3 bases from J, the junction kept 15 bases outside the gene matches. CDR3 in amino acids: CATSRDEGPAGGPWTDTQYF. In DNA form, the CDR3 reads TGTGCCACCAGCAGAGATGAGGGACCAGCGGGGGGGCCTTGGACAGATACGCAGTATTTT.

This clonotype occurred a few times. The V and J genes are TRBV6-5 and TRBJ2-1, with 9 bases identical to TRBD2. Germline assignment: CDR1 MNHEY and CDR2 SVGAGI. V shed 2 bases, J shed 9 bases, and the junction held 8 bases outside the gene matches. The CDR3 spans 15 residues. CDR3 DNA sequence: TGTGCCAGCAGTTACATGATAGCGGGGGTTGGTGAGCAGTTCTTC. The encoded protein is CASSYMIAGVGEQFF.

V usage is TRBV29-1 and J usage is TRBJ2-3, with 7 bases lining up with TRBD2. This CDR3 region has 13 residues. Losses at the gene ends were 7 bases for V and 2 bases for J; bases not matched to a gene: 6. Germline V gene sequence: CDR1 SQVTM, CDR2 ANQGSEA. In DNA form, the CDR3 reads TGCAGCGCCGCGCGGGGGACCACAGATACGCAGTATTTT. This codes for CSAARGTTDTQYF.

The table lists this clonotype with a few counts. The rearrangement links TRBV5-1 to TRBJ2-5, with TRBD1 as a possible D gene (6 bases). CDR3 length: 15 residues. Between the trimmed V and J ends, which lost 3 bases and 2 bases, there was a span of 14 bases. Germline CDR1 is SGHRS and CDR2 is YFSETQ. In nucleotides, the CDR3 is TGCGCCAGCAGCTCAGGACAGATTTATCAAGAGACCCAGTACTTC. Translating it yields CASSSGQIYQETQYF. The entire variable domain, with the rest obtained from reference TRBV5-1 and TRBJ2-5, is as follows: KAGVTQTPRYLIKTRGQQVTLSCSPISGHRSVSWYQQTPGQGLQFLFEYFSETQRNKGNFPGRFSGRQFSNSRSEMNVSTLELGDSALYLCASSSGQIYQETQYFGPGTRLLVL.

The chain recombines TRBV20-1 with TRBJ2-1; D may match TRBD1 or TRBD2 (5 bases each). The germline V and J ends were trimmed by 4 bases and 3 bases, with 13 bases remaining between them. The CDR3 length is 14 residues. Germline V gives CDR1 DFQATT, CDR2 SNEGSKA (reference sequence). The CDR3 region is CSAMLTRGYNEQFF. CDR3 sequence (DNA): TGCAGTGCTATGTTAACTAGGGGCTACAATGAGCAGTTCTTC.

The rearrangement uses TRBV10-3 and TRBJ2-2, with TRBD2 matching over 7 bases. Per germline, CDR1 ENHRY and CDR2 SYGVKD. The CDR3 extends over 15 amino acids. The J segment lost 2 bases and the V segment lost 8 bases, leaving 8 bases of the junction unmatched. CDR3 loop: CAIGLGTINTGELFF. The CDR3 DNA reads TGTGCCATCGGACTCGGGACTATTAACACCGGGGAGCTGTTTTTT.

This clonotype was detected a few times. J is TRBJ2-7 and V is TRBV10-3; D gene ambiguous. The CDR3 loop spans 12 amino acids. CDR1 is ENHRY and CDR2 is SYGVKD in the germline V gene. V gave up 5 bases and J gave up 3 bases, with 8 bases separating them. CDR3 coding DNA: TGTGCCATCAGTAGCTCAAACTACGAGCAGTACTTC. It encodes CAISSSNYEQYF.

This clonotype has a handful of counts. V gene TRBV27 combines with J gene TRBJ1-5; maybe TRBD1 (5 bases). V was clipped by 4 bases and J by 2 bases, with 12 bases between them. CDR3 size: 15 residues. Germline CDR1 MNHEY, CDR2 SMNVEV (reference sequence). DNA of the CDR3: TGTGCCAGCAGTTCACGGGGCAACGGCAATCAGCCCCAGCATTTT. Its protein product is CASSSRGNGNQPQHF.

The V call is TRBV13, the J call TRBJ2-5; D may be TRBD1 or TRBD2 (5 bases each). Germline CDR1 reads PRHDT; CDR2 reads FYEKMQ (reference sequence). The CDR3 is 14 residues long. Trimming pared 1 base from V and 5 bases from J, leaving 11 bases between. CDR3 coding DNA: TGTGCCAGCAGCTTAGCGGGACCTGGGGAGACCCAGTACTTC. Protein: CASSLAGPGETQYF.